Listed here are 22 T cell receptor beta chains from one sample, sequenced in a study of T cell responses to AZD1222 COVID-19 vaccine. Profiling relied on immunoSEQ multiplex PCR, and the TCRdb table lists in-frame clones only, not all of them. The repertoire holds about 120,000 clones, with over 85% as singletons. Material: peripheral blood, obtained 28 days after the second AZD1222 dose. The receptors were gathered from an adult who received the AZD1222 COVID-19 vaccine.

The chain links TRBV9 to TRBJ1-3; 7 nucleotides line up with TRBD1. The CDR3 has 17 residues. CDR1 and CDR2 from the germline V gene are SGDLS and YYNGEE. The V and J ends lost 3 bases and 2 bases, in that order; junction bases with no gene match: 11. The CDR3 loop reads CASSAPGEGQTGNTIYF. The CDR3 region has the DNA TGTGCCAGCAGCGCCCCGGGGGAGGGACAGACTGGAAACACCATATATTTT.

The chain carries TRBV7-9 and TRBJ1-2; TRBD1 matches at 9 bases. CDR3 length: 16 residues. Trimming removed 5 bases from V and 2 bases from J; junction bases left unmatched: 9. Germline V gene sequence: CDR1 SEHNR, CDR2 FQNEAQ (reference sequence). CDR3 sequence (DNA): TGTGCCAGCAGCCCCTGGCGACAGGGGGAGAACTATGGCTACACCTTC. As protein: CASSPWRQGENYGYTF.

This clone was counted once. This chain joins TRBV27 and TRBJ2-6; D not resolved. Germline loops: CDR1 MNHEY, CDR2 SMNVEV (reference sequence). This CDR3 region has 14 residues. Trimming removed 1 base at V and 2 bases at J, with 3 bases between. The CDR3 region is CASSLYPGANVLTF. Written as DNA, the CDR3 is TGTGCCAGCAGTTTATATCCTGGGGCCAACGTCCTGACTTTC.

The chain uses TRBV18 and TRBJ2-3, with D unresolved. The CDR3 runs 16 residues. The V end lost 0 bases, the J end lost 1 base, and 11 bases lay between the germline ends. The germline gives CDR1 KGHSH, CDR2 LQKENI. The CDR3 region has the DNA TGTGCCAGCTCACCACCGATCGGAAGACGCACAGATACGCAGTATTTT. Translation: CASSPPIGRRTDTQYF.

The chain has TRBV10-2 and TRBJ2-3; 8 bases align to TRBD2. In germline, CDR1 is WSHSY, CDR2 SAAADI. CDR3 length: 13 residues. The V gene end was trimmed by 5 bases and the J gene end by 5 bases; junction bases not matched to a gene: 3. CDR3: CASSSGGIDTQYF. CDR3 DNA: TGCGCCAGCAGTAGCGGGGGAATAGATACGCAGTATTTT.

This chain connects TRBV18 to TRBJ1-2, with no clear D. CDR3 length equals 15 residues. V lost 5 bases and J lost 3, with 16 bases in between. Germline V gene sequence: CDR1 KGHSH, CDR2 LQKENI. The DNA for the CDR3 is TGTGCCAGCTCAAATATCGCTATGTTTCACTATGGCTACACCTTC. Translation: CASSNIAMFHYGYTF.

The chain couples TRBV4-2 to TRBJ1-1, with 10 bases identical to TRBD1. Germline V gene lookup returns CDR1 LGHNA and CDR2 YNFKEQ. V shed 3 bases and J 5 bases; nucleotides not matched to a gene: 6. The CDR3 is made up of 15 amino acids. The CDR3 sequence is CASSHARTGGTEAFF. CDR3 in DNA: TGTGCCAGCAGCCACGCCCGGACAGGGGGAACTGAAGCTTTCTTT.

J is TRBJ1-3 and V is TRBV12-3 or TRBV12-4; a possible D gene is TRBD1 (5 bases). The CDR3 extends over 11 amino acids. Trimming removed 3 bases from V and 10 bases from J, with 7 bases in between. The CDR3 here is CASSFQGTIYF. Here the CDR3 DNA reads TGTGCCAGCAGTTTTCAGGGAACCATATATTTT.

The V and J genes are TRBV15 and TRBJ1-1, with unresolved D. The germline V gene has CDR1 LNHNV and CDR2 YYDKDF (reference sequence). This CDR3 contains 13 residues. The V gene lost 0 bases and the J gene lost 6 bases, with 8 bases spanning the gap. This CDR3 is CATSRDRLAEAFF. CDR3 sequence (DNA): TGTGCCACCAGCAGAGACAGGCTGGCTGAAGCTTTCTTT.

V and J are TRBV2 and TRBJ1-3, with D possibly matching TRBD1 (5 bases). This CDR3 comprises 13 residues. Germline V gives CDR1 SNHLY, CDR2 FYNNEI. Trimming removed 6 bases at V and 9 bases at J, with 15 bases between. The CDR3 coding sequence is TGTGCCAGCAGCATATCTGATGGGGGCACCATATATTTT. This translates into CASSISDGGTIYF. Combining the CDR3 with reference TRBV2 and TRBJ1-3 gives the whole variable domain EPEVTQTPSHQVTQMGQEVILRCVPISNHLYFYWYRQILGQKVEFLVSFYNNEISEKSEIFDDQFSVERPDGSNFTLKIRSTKLEDSAMYFCASSISDGGTIYFGEGSWLTVV.

The rearrangement uses TRBV5-5 and TRBJ2-3; the D gene is possibly TRBD1 (6 bases). The germline gives CDR1 SGHKS, CDR2 YYEKEE (reference sequence). Trimming left V 4 bases short and J 3 bases short, with 15 bases between. The CDR3 is made up of 15 amino acids. The DNA of the CDR3 is TGTGCCAGCAGCCGTGATGGGGGCGGGACAGATACGCAGTATTTT. Translating it yields CASSRDGGGTDTQYF. The full variable domain, with the rest looked up from reference TRBV5-5 and TRBJ2-3, is DAGVTQSPTHLIKTRGQQVTLRCSPISGHKSVSWYQQVLGQGPQFIFQYYEKEERGRGNFPDRFSARQFPNYSSELNVNALLLGDSALYLCASSRDGGGTDTQYFGPGTRLTVL.

V is TRBV6-5 and J is TRBJ1-2, with D tentatively TRBD1 (5 bases). CDR3 length: 14 residues. CDR1 and CDR2 (germline): MNHEY, SVGAGI. The ends were cut back, 6 bases at V and 2 bases at J, with 13 bases in the middle. CDR3 amino acids: CASSPREGNYGYTF. CDR3 in DNA: TGTGCCAGCAGCCCCCGGGAGGGGAACTATGGCTACACCTTC.

V gene TRBV7-2 combines with J gene TRBJ1-3; D is perhaps TRBD1 (6 bases). V was trimmed by 3 bases and J by 2 bases, leaving 14 bases between them. The V gene's germline CDR1 is SGHTA and CDR2 FQGNSA. CDR3 size: 16 residues. CDR3 bases: TGTGCCAGCAGCTTTTACAGGGAGTTGACTGGAAACACCATATATTTT. It yields the protein CASSFYRELTGNTIYF.

The rearrangement links TRBV4-2 to TRBJ1-3; no definite D call. The germline V gene has CDR1 LGHNA and CDR2 YNFKEQ. The CDR3 length is 17 residues. Between the trimmed V and J ends, which lost 1 base and 6 bases, there was a span of 19 bases. CDR3 in DNA: TGTGCCAGCAGCCAAGTATCCAGCTCTACTCTGAAAAACACCATATATTTT. It encodes CASSQVSSSTLKNTIYF.

The genes are TRBV4-1 and TRBJ1-5, with unresolved D. The CDR3 has 14 residues. Trimming pared 0 bases from V and 3 bases from J, leaving 6 bases between. Per the germline V gene, CDR1 is MGHRA and CDR2 is YSYEKL. DNA of the CDR3: TGCGCCAGCAGCCAAGAAAGGGCCAATCAGCCCCAGCATTTT. Protein sequence: CASSQERANQPQHF.

There are a few counts of this clone. The V and J genes are TRBV18 and TRBJ1-1; 7 nucleotides line up with TRBD1. The CDR3 has 13 amino acids. J lost 1 base, V lost 6 bases, and 2 bases had no gene match. Per the germline V gene, CDR1 is KGHSH and CDR2 is LQKENI. The CDR3 here is CASSTGRNTEAFF. In nucleotides, the CDR3 is TGTGCCAGCTCGACAGGGCGGAACACTGAAGCTTTCTTT.

CDR3 sequence (DNA): TGTGCCAGTAGTATCATCTCGGGGGGGTTAGAGGATACGCAGTATTTT. Amino acid sequence: CASSIISGGLEDTQYF. The chain recombines TRBV19 with TRBJ2-3; TRBD2 matches 8 bases. Germline V gives CDR1 LNHDA, CDR2 SQIVND (reference sequence). This CDR3 has 16 amino acids. With V trimmed by 3 bases and J by 6 bases, 11 bases remained unmatched.

The chain employs TRBV2 and TRBJ2-7; D is unclear. There are 9 residues in the CDR3. V was clipped by 8 bases and J by 9 bases, with 8 bases between them. Germline V lookup: CDR1 SNHLY, CDR2 FYNNEI. CDR3 nucleotides: TGTGCCAGCGGGGTCGGGCAGTACTTC. The encoded protein is CASGVGQYF.

This chain links TRBV29-1 with TRBJ2-1; TRBD2 matches at 9 bases. Trimming at V came to 4 bases and at J to 9 bases, leaving 7 bases not matched to a gene. The germline gives CDR1 SQVTM, CDR2 ANQGSEA. The CDR3 is 13 amino acids. DNA of the CDR3: TGCAGCGTTGTGCGGGGGGGGTATGGTGAGCAGTTCTTC. Translation gives CSVVRGGYGEQFF.

The gene calls are TRBV27 and TRBJ1-6; the D gene is possibly TRBD1 (6 bases). This CDR3 has 16 amino acids. Trimming removed 6 bases from V and 5 bases from J, with 17 bases in between. The germline CDR1 and CDR2 sequences are MNHEY and SMNVEV (reference sequence). In DNA, the CDR3 is TGTGCCAGCAGATTACAGGGTCACTGGGATAATTCACCCCTCCACTTT. It is translated as CASRLQGHWDNSPLHF.

The chain links TRBV7-9 to TRBJ2-1; D might be TRBD2 (6 bases). This CDR3 is 14 amino acids long. From germline, CDR1 is SEHNR and CDR2 FQNEAQ (reference sequence). The V end lost 4 bases, the J end lost 7 bases, and 14 bases lay between the germline ends. In DNA form, the CDR3 reads TGTGCCAGCAGCTCTGCGGGGAGTATGAATGAGCAGTTCTTC. As protein: CASSSAGSMNEQFF.

V is TRBV29-1 and J is TRBJ2-3; TRBD2 matches 11 bases. This CDR3 is built from 14 residues. Germline CDR1 SQVTM, CDR2 ANQGSEA. V dropped 7 bases and J dropped 2; count of bases not matched to a gene: 5. CDR3 in DNA: TGCAGCGCCCTAGCGGGGGGCCTCACAGATACGCAGTATTTT. This encodes CSALAGGLTDTQYF.